Included here is one T cell receptor (beta chain) sequence, with context. The table came from immunoSEQ multiplex PCR; TCRdb's copy has only in-frame clones and leaves some out. The sample holds approximately 1.9 million clones, just under 95% seen once. The sample originates from a study of shared clonotypes between healthy human individuals. Terminally differentiated effector memory CD45RA+ cells were excluded from the naive CD8 cells, which were CD45RO-negative and positively selected for CCR7. The TCR originated in a man aged 18 to 29 in good health. Some clones in this sample may be carry-over from other donors' samples. The sample taken for sequencing was naive CD8+ T cells from PBMCs.

The DNA of the CDR3 is TGTGCCAGCAGCCCAGAGCAAGACACTGAAGCTTTCTTT. Translation gives CASSPEQDTEAFF. The chain is built from TRBV16 and TRBJ1-1; the D is unclear. The CDR3 contains 13 residues. The V end lost 4 bases, the J end lost 3 bases, and 9 bases lay between the germline ends. The germline V gene encodes CDR1 KGHSY and CDR2 FQNENV.